Shown below are 3 T cell receptor beta chains from a single sample sequenced in a study of T-cell reconstitution after alpha-beta-depleted transplantation in children. The TCRbeta library was prepared with unique molecular identifiers. Via MiXCR, TCRdb re-called the PCR reads, giving one row per CDR3 protein. The sample lists approximately 210,000 distinct CDR3 sequences; about 15% were seen once. The sample was PBMCs, mostly from graft donor cells, taken 360 days after TCRalphabeta/CD19-depleted stem cell transplant. The receptor set was obtained from a male patient aged 2-9 years who had a stem cell transplant for acute lymphoblastic leukemia, so the T cells may come from the graft donor.

This clonotype was recorded a few times. The chain carries TRBV5-5 and TRBJ2-3, with D uncertain. The CDR3 consists of 13 residues. V was cut by 2 bases and J by 3 bases, with 7 bases left in between. CDR1 is SGHKS, CDR2 YYEKEE, per germline (reference sequence). The CDR3 DNA sequence: TGTGCCAGCAGCTTTCCTGCGACAGATACGCAGTATTTT. Translated, it gives CASSFPATDTQYF.

This clonotype was observed at least ten times. The CDR3 DNA reads TGCGCCAGCAGCTCTGGGCCTGGCTACACCTTC. This gives the protein CASSSGPGYTF. The V and J genes are TRBV5-1 and TRBJ1-2; no reliable D call. The CDR3 extends over 11 amino acids. The V gene lost 3 bases and the J gene lost 7 bases, with 7 bases spanning the gap. Looked up from germline, CDR1 is SGHRS and CDR2 is YFSETQ.

This clonotype came up a few times. CDR3 loop: CATSRGGDSYEQYF. The CDR3 region has the DNA TGTGCCACCAGCAGAGGGGGGGACTCCTACGAGCAGTACTTC. The chain carries TRBV15 and TRBJ2-7, with D possibly matching TRBD2 (6 bases). V lost 1 base and J 0 bases, leaving 7 bases between the germline ends. In germline, CDR1 is LNHNV, CDR2 YYDKDF (reference sequence). The CDR3 contains 14 residues.